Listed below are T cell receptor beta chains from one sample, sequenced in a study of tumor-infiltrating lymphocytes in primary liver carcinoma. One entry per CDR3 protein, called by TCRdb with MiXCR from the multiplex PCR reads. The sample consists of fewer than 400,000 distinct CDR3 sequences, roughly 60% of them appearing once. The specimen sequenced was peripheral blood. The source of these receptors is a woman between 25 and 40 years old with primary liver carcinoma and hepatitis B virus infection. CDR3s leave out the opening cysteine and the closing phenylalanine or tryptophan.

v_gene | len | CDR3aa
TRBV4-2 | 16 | ASSQSQLRLAGYNEQF
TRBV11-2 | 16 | ASSLGFITVGMEETQY
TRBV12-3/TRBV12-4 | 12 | ASSLTGGWNIQY
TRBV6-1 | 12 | ASSERVYKNIQY
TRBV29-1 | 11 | SAGVRGYNEQF
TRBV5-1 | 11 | ASSLNGGDTQY
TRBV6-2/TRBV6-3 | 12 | ASRGRGMRETQY
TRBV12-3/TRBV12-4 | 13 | ASSSAGRGADTQY
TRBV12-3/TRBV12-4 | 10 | VSCFDREPQH
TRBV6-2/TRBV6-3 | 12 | ASSYSGLTDTQY
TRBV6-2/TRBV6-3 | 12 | ASSPGQGDTEAF
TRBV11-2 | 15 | ASILDRGGRFYNEQF
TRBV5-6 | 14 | ASSLGGTRIYNEQF
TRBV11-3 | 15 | ASNTGTSGSMKDTQY
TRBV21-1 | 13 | ASLMGSGVTDTQY
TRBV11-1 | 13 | GSSLAGGIYNEQF
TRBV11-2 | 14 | ASSRTSGRAGDTQY
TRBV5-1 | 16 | ASSYYPGTGGETGELF